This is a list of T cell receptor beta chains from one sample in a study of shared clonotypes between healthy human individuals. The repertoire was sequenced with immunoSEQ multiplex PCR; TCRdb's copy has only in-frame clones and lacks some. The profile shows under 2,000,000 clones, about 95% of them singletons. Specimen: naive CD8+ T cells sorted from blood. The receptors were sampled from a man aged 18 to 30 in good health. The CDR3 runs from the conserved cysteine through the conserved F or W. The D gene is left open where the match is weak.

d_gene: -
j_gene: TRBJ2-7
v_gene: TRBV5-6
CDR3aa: CASTTGAPYEQYF

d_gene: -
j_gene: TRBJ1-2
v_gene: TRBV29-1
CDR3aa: CSVERGTGYTF

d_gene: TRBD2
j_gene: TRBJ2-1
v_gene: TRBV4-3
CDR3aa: CASSQDGGTSGMNEQFF

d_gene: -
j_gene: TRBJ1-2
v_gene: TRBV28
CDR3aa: CASKSTEDYGYTF

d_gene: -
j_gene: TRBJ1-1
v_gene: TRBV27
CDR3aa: CASSLSAGTNTEAFF

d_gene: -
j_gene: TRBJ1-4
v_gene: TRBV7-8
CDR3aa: CASSPRADKEKLFF

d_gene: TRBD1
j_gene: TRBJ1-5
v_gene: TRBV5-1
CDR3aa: CASSPDREPQPQHF

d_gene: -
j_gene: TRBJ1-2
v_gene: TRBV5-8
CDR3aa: CASSLAGSYGYTF

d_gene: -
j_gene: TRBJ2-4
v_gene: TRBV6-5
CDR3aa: CASSPDRLSEYF

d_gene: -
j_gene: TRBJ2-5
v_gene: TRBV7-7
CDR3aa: CASSSKRDPTYQETQYF

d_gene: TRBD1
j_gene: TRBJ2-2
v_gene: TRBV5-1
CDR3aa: CASSFTGTEDTGELFF

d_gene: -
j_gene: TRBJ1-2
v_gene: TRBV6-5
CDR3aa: CASSYSIGGYGYTF

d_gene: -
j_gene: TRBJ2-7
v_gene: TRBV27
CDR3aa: CASSYSSSYEQYF

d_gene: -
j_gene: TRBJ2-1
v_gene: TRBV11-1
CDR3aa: CASSLETAYNEQFF

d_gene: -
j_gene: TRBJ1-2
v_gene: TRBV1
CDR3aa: CTSSQMGPLEGYTF

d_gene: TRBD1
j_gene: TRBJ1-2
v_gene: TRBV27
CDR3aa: CASSTLRQGPYGYTF

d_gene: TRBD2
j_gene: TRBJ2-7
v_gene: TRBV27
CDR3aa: CASSWGGSSYEQYF

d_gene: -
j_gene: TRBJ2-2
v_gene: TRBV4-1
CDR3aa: CASSQVHGTGELFF

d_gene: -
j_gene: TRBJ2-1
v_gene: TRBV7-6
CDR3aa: CASSLKIYNEQFF

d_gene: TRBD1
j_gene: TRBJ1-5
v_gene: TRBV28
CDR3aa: CASSFLAGGSNQPQHF

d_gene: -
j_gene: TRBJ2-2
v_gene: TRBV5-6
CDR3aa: CASRTGNTGELFF

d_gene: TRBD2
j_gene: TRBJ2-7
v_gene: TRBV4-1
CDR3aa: CASSLIETSGYEQYF